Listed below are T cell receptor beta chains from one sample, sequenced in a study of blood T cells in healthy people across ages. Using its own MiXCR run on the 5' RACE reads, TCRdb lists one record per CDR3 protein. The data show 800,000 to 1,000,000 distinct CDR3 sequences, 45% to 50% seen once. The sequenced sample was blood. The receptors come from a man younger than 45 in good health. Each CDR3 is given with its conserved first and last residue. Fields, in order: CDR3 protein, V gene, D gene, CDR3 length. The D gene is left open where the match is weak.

cdr3_aa: CASSQDAQGSQPQHF; v_call: TRBV4-3; d_call: .; cdr3_length: 15
cdr3_aa: CASSPNDLNGYTF; v_call: TRBV7-9; d_call: .; cdr3_length: 13
cdr3_aa: CASSDSPGADYNEQFF; v_call: TRBV6-4; d_call: .; cdr3_length: 16
cdr3_aa: CAGSLYSAYQETQYF; v_call: TRBV7-8; d_call: .; cdr3_length: 15
cdr3_aa: CSAQGLASRTDTQYF; v_call: TRBV20-1; d_call: TRBD2; cdr3_length: 15
cdr3_aa: CASSRGTETQYF; v_call: TRBV12-3/TRBV12-4; d_call: TRBD1; cdr3_length: 12
cdr3_aa: CSGDRVGNTEAFF; v_call: TRBV29-1; d_call: TRBD1; cdr3_length: 13
cdr3_aa: CASPPIRGPFINEQFF; v_call: TRBV28; d_call: .; cdr3_length: 16
cdr3_aa: CSARGFTAALQAFF; v_call: TRBV20-1; d_call: .; cdr3_length: 14
cdr3_aa: CASSALGAGYTEAFF; v_call: TRBV28; d_call: .; cdr3_length: 15
cdr3_aa: CASSQDWGQRYNEQFF; v_call: TRBV4-3; d_call: TRBD1; cdr3_length: 16
cdr3_aa: CASSLWGAGNQPQHF; v_call: TRBV5-6; d_call: .; cdr3_length: 15
cdr3_aa: CATSDLGQGRSGTQYF; v_call: TRBV24-1; d_call: TRBD1; cdr3_length: 16
cdr3_aa: CAWSVGPQGLNEQYF; v_call: TRBV30; d_call: .; cdr3_length: 15
cdr3_aa: CASSLDGKYEQYF; v_call: TRBV7-4; d_call: .; cdr3_length: 13
cdr3_aa: CASSLFLSGTDQTPLHF; v_call: TRBV5-5; d_call: .; cdr3_length: 17
cdr3_aa: CASAYVGTGGLNEQFF; v_call: TRBV6-2/TRBV6-3; d_call: TRBD2; cdr3_length: 16
cdr3_aa: CASSQGAVAGVRSSYNEQFF; v_call: TRBV4-1; d_call: TRBD2; cdr3_length: 20
cdr3_aa: CSAGRGGAGTDTQYF; v_call: TRBV29-1; d_call: TRBD2; cdr3_length: 15
cdr3_aa: CASSLRYTNTQYF; v_call: TRBV12-3/TRBV12-4; d_call: .; cdr3_length: 13
cdr3_aa: CASSEGFNNFSYEQYF; v_call: TRBV2; d_call: .; cdr3_length: 16
cdr3_aa: CSVEMGGATYEQYF; v_call: TRBV29-1; d_call: .; cdr3_length: 14
cdr3_aa: CASSYQAGAPPEQFF; v_call: TRBV6-5; d_call: .; cdr3_length: 15
cdr3_aa: CAISATGDLGNEQFF; v_call: TRBV10-3; d_call: TRBD1; cdr3_length: 15
cdr3_aa: CASSFDGGPTGGYTF; v_call: TRBV28; d_call: .; cdr3_length: 15
cdr3_aa: CASSLGDPGNQPQHF; v_call: TRBV5-1; d_call: .; cdr3_length: 15